This TCR beta chain was sequenced in a study of control samples from healthy donors and cancer patients. Profiled with immunoSEQ multiplex PCR; TCRdb holds only in-frame clones, not every one. Of approximately 150,000 clones listed, around 94% are singletons. CDR1 and CDR2 from the germline V gene are SEHNR and FQNEAQ (reference sequence). There are 16 residues in the CDR3. V shed 5 bases and J 3 bases; nucleotides not matched to a gene: 9. The sequence was obtained from a man aged 60 to 69 with colorectal cancer. Material: PBMCs. The chain is built from TRBV7-9 and TRBJ2-7, with TRBD1 identical over 11 bases. As DNA, the CDR3 is TGTGCCAGCAGCATCGGACAGGGGGCGCCGGGCTACGAGCAGTACTTC. It yields the protein CASSIGQGAPGYEQYF.